One and the same sample provided the 20 T cell receptor beta chains below, sequenced in a study of brain T cells in children with intractable seizures. Sequencing was performed with immunoSEQ multiplex PCR; in TCRdb, only in-frame clones are kept and a portion is missing. This table holds tens of thousands of clones, 90% to 95% found once. The sample in question was peripheral blood, obtained at surgery. All receptors derive from a boy under two years old with tuberous sclerosis and intractable seizures.

The CDR3: CASSLAGLAGGPFADTQYF. CDR3 DNA sequence: TGTGCCAGCAGCTTAGCTGGGCTAGCGGGGGGGCCTTTTGCAGATACGCAGTATTTT. V and J are TRBV7-2 and TRBJ2-3, with 12 bases matching TRBD2. The germline V gene encodes CDR1 SGHTA and CDR2 FQGNSA. The CDR3 consists of 19 residues. V dropped 0 bases and J dropped 4; count of bases not matched to a gene: 11.

The J gene is TRBJ2-1, the V gene TRBV6-5, with 8 bases fitting TRBD2. The CDR3 runs 16 residues. CDR1 is MNHEY, CDR2 SVGAGI, per germline. After removal of 4 bases from V and 13 bases from J, the junction contained 18 bases not matched to a gene. CDR3 residues: CASSSPVPSGGLLQFF. The CDR3 DNA is TGTGCCAGCAGTTCCCCCGTGCCCAGCGGGGGTTTACTTCAGTTCTTC.

V is TRBV2 and J is TRBJ1-2; the D gene is possibly TRBD1 (5 bases). Germline assignment: CDR1 SNHLY and CDR2 FYNNEI. There are 13 residues in the CDR3. Trimming took 1 base from V and 8 from J, leaving 11 bases between them. The CDR3 DNA reads TGTGCCAGCAGTGAAGTGGCGGGGGGAGGCTACACCTTC. Amino acids: CASSEVAGGGYTF.

The rearrangement uses TRBV7-3 and TRBJ2-6, with TRBD2 identical over 13 bases. Germline CDR1 reads SGHTA; CDR2 reads FQGTGA. V gave up 5 bases and J gave up 1 base; unmatched junction bases: 2. The CDR3 is 17 residues long. CDR3 nucleotide sequence: TGTGCCAGCAGCCCGGGACTAGCGGGATCTGGGGCCAACGTCCTGACTTTC. It yields the protein CASSPGLAGSGANVLTF. Combining the CDR3 with reference TRBV7-3 and TRBJ2-6 gives the whole variable domain GAGVSQTPSNKVTEKGKYVELRCDPISGHTALYWYRQSLGQGPEFLIYFQGTGAADDSGLPNDRFFAVRPEGSVSTLKIQRTERGDSAVYLCASSPGLAGSGANVLTFGAGSRLTVL.

This chain joins TRBV19 and TRBJ2-5, with TRBD2 identical over 7 bases. The CDR3 runs to 14 residues. Germline loops: CDR1 LNHDA, CDR2 SQIVND (reference sequence). The junction had 6 bases not matched to a gene; V was cut back by 3 bases and J by 5 bases. Written as DNA, the CDR3 is TGTGCCAGTAGTATGAGACTAGCTTCGGAGACCCAGTACTTC. Its translation is CASSMRLASETQYF.

This clone was seen only a few times. V and J are TRBV15 and TRBJ1-2; TRBD1 might be the D (6 bases). CDR3 length: 13 amino acids. Trimming removed 0 bases from V and 5 bases from J, with 7 bases in between. Germline V gene lookup returns CDR1 LNHNV and CDR2 YYDKDF (reference sequence). CDR3 region: CATSRDGTYGYTF. For the CDR3, the DNA is TGTGCCACCAGCAGAGATGGGACATATGGCTACACCTTC.

The chain has TRBV30 and TRBJ1-2; TRBD1 aligns across 8 bases. The CDR3 covers 13 residues. The V segment lost 3 bases and the J segment 7 bases; nucleotides outside the gene matches: 7. Germline CDR1 GTSNPN, CDR2 SVGIG (reference sequence). The CDR3 sequence is CAWSAGTGFGYTF. Here the CDR3 DNA reads TGTGCCTGGAGCGCCGGGACAGGATTTGGCTACACCTTC.

In this sample, this clone turned up once. The chain joins TRBV28 to TRBJ2-1; D is perhaps TRBD1 or TRBD2 (5 bases each). The CDR3 is 13 amino acids. Trimming removed 7 bases from V and 6 bases from J, with 13 bases in between. Germline CDR1 and CDR2: MDHEN and SYDVKM. The CDR3, as DNA: TGTGCCAGCACCCTTGAGGGGAGCAATGAGCAGTTCTTC. It is translated as CASTLEGSNEQFF.

The V call is TRBV10-3, the J call TRBJ2-7; a weak D match, TRBD1 (5 bases). The V end lost 5 bases, the J end lost 3 bases, and 11 bases lay between the germline ends. Germline CDR1 reads ENHRY; CDR2 reads SYGVKD. This CDR3 has 13 residues. CDR3 in DNA: TGTGCCATCAGTCCAGGGATGTTCTACGAGCAGTACTTC. Translating it yields CAISPGMFYEQYF.

The V call is TRBV19, the J call TRBJ2-7, with no clear D. CDR1 is LNHDA and CDR2 is SQIVND in the germline V gene (reference sequence). Trimming removed 4 bases at V and 3 bases at J, with 7 bases between. The CDR3 has 12 residues. For the CDR3, the DNA is TGTGCCAGTAGTAACCTGAACTACGAGCAGTACTTC. The encoded protein is CASSNLNYEQYF. The variable domain in full, completed from reference TRBV19 and TRBJ2-7, reads DGGITQSPKYLFRKEGQNVTLSCEQNLNHDAMYWYRQDPGQGLRLIYYSQIVNDFQKGDIAEGYSVSREKKESFPLTVTSAQKNPTAFYLCASSNLNYEQYFGPGTRLTVT.

The genes are TRBV14 and TRBJ1-1; D ambiguous. The V and J ends lost 4 bases and 1 base respectively, with 7 bases between them. This CDR3 has 13 amino acids. Per the germline V gene, CDR1 is SGHDN and CDR2 is FVKESK. The CDR3 nucleotides are TGTGCCAGCAGCCCAACACCGAACACTGAAGCTTTCTTT. Its protein is CASSPTPNTEAFF.

The chain carries TRBV6-5 and TRBJ1-4, with D hard to call. Trimming took off 4 bases at V and 5 bases at J, with 8 bases between the two ends. This CDR3 is 13 amino acids long. CDR1 MNHEY and CDR2 SVGAGI come from the germline V gene. The CDR3 DNA reads as TGTGCCAGCAGTTGGTCCGGGAATGAAAAACTGTTTTTT. Protein product: CASSWSGNEKLFF.

The chain recombines TRBV29-1 with TRBJ2-7, with D possibly matching TRBD1 (5 bases). V shed 4 bases and J shed 1 base, with 17 bases lying between them. CDR3 size: 15 residues. CDR1 and CDR2 (germline): SQVTM, ANQGSEA. The CDR3: CSVGNWAGNSYEQYF. The CDR3 nucleotides are TGCAGCGTTGGGAATTGGGCAGGGAATTCCTACGAGCAGTACTTC.

This sequence joins TRBV27 and TRBJ2-2; 9 positions agree with TRBD2. The CDR3 spans 17 residues. Trimming took 0 bases from V and 6 from J; bases not matched to a gene: 8. Germline lookup yields CDR1 MNHEY and CDR2 SMNVEV (reference sequence). CDR3 in amino acids: CASSLSIQREVPGELFF. In DNA form, the CDR3 reads TGTGCCAGCAGTTTATCGATCCAGCGGGAGGTTCCCGGGGAGCTGTTTTTT.

J is TRBJ2-2 and V is TRBV11-3; maybe TRBD1 (5 bases). V lost 2 bases and J 5 bases, leaving 9 bases between the germline ends. The CDR3 is 14 residues long. Looked up from germline, CDR1 is SGHNT and CDR2 is YENEEA. Written as DNA, the CDR3 is TGTGCCAGCAGCTTACAGGGCTCGACCGGGGAGCTGTTTTTT. Protein: CASSLQGSTGELFF.

This rearrangement joins TRBV7-9 to TRBJ1-1; no firm D call. Germline lookup yields CDR1 SEHNR and CDR2 FQNEAQ (reference sequence). V shed 5 bases and J shed 10 bases, with 14 bases lying between them. The CDR3 consists of 12 residues. Here the CDR3 DNA reads TGTGCCAGCAGCATGACCGAGGTCGGAGCTTTCTTT. Its translation is CASSMTEVGAFF.

The V call is TRBV7-9, the J call TRBJ1-1; 7 nucleotides match TRBD1. V lost 4 bases to trimming and J lost 6 bases; unmatched junction nucleotides: 11. This CDR3 comprises 15 residues. CDR1 is SEHNR and CDR2 is FQNEAQ in the germline V gene (reference sequence). This CDR3 is CASSSSIYRGPEAFF. The CDR3 region has the DNA TGTGCCAGCAGCTCCTCAATCTACAGGGGTCCTGAAGCTTTCTTT.

This chain connects TRBV7-3 to TRBJ2-1; possibly TRBD1 for D (5 bases). The CDR3 has 13 residues. V lost 2 bases and J 8 bases, leaving 10 bases between the germline ends. Germline CDR1 reads SGHTA; CDR2 reads FQGTGA. Written as DNA, the CDR3 is TGTGCCAGCAGCTTACAGGGTTGGGATGAGCAGTTCTTC. Translation: CASSLQGWDEQFF. The entire variable domain, with the rest obtained from reference TRBV7-3 and TRBJ2-1, is as follows: GAGVSQTPSNKVTEKGKYVELRCDPISGHTALYWYRQSLGQGPEFLIYFQGTGAADDSGLPNDRFFAVRPEGSVSTLKIQRTERGDSAVYLCASSLQGWDEQFFGPGTRLTVL.

V usage is TRBV2 and J usage is TRBJ1-1; no clear D. Trimming left V 6 bases short and J 1 base short, with 18 bases between. From germline, CDR1 is SNHLY and CDR2 FYNNEI. The CDR3 sequence is 16 residues long. The CDR3 nucleotides read TGTGCCAGCAGAGAGATTAGGATCTCCTCGAACACTGAAGCTTTCTTT. This codes for CASREIRISSNTEAFF.

By share, this clone counts as medium-sized. Other DNA variants within this sample encode the same CDR3. The chain recombines TRBV4-1 with TRBJ1-1; D ambiguous. The CDR3 length is 15 residues. The V and J ends lost 0 bases and 0 bases respectively, with 8 bases between them. CDR1 and CDR2 from the germline V gene are MGHRA and YSYEKL. CDR3 bases: TGCGCCAGCAGCCAAGATCCGTCCCTGAACACTGAAGCTTTCTTT. Translation gives CASSQDPSLNTEAFF.